This TCR beta chain came from a study of blood T cell repertoires in COVID-19. Whole-study context: Donors in the United States, Italy and Spain gave samples during acute or convalescent COVID-19. In each case, the material was cDNA or gDNA derived from T cells, B-cell-depleted T cells, or PBMCs.

Authors' data handling: Amplification of reference gene primers provided the estimated nucleated cell counts. Sequencing was performed with immunoSEQ multiplex PCR; in TCRdb, only in-frame clones are kept and a portion is missing. Clone size and the V and J calls come from that table; the DNA yielded D and trimming. The sample shows 80,000 or so clones, about 80% of them seen only once. This CDR3 region has 14 residues. Germline V CDR1 and CDR2: ENHRY, SYGVKD. V lost 6 bases, J lost 4 bases, and 8 bases stayed unmatched. This chain joins TRBV10-3 and TRBJ2-5; 7 bases fit TRBD1. The TCR comes from a man over 45 with active or convalescent COVID-19. Sequencing was done on a sample of peripheral blood. CDR3 coding DNA: TGTGCCATCAGCCGATCCGGACAGGTAGAGACCCAGTACTTC. This gives the protein CAISRSGQVETQYF.